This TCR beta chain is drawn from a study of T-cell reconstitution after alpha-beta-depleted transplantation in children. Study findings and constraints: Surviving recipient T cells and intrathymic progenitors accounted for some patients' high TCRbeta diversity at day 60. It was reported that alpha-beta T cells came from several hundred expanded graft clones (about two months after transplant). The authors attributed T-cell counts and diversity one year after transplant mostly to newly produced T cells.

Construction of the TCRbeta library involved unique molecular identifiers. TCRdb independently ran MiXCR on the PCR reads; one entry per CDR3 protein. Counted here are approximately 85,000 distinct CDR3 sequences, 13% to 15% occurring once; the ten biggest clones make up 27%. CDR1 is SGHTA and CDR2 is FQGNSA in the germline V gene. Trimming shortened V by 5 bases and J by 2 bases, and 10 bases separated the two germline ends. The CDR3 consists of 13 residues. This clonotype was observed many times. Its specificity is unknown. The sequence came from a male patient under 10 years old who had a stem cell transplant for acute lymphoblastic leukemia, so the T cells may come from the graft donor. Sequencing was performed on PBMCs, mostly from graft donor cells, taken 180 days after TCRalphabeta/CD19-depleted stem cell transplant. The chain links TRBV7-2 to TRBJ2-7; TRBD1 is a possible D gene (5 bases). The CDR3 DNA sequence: TGTGCCAGCAGCCCTCAGGGCCCCTACGAGCAGTACTTC. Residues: CASSPQGPYEQYF.